This TCR beta chain was sequenced for a study of T-cell reconstitution after alpha-beta-depleted transplantation in children. The study's findings and limits: At the one-year point after transplant, T-cell counts and TCRbeta diversity were found to come mostly from T cells that had been newly produced. Recipient T cells and thymic progenitors that survived gave rise to the high TCRbeta diversity observed at day 60 in some patients. Several hundred expanded graft clones reportedly supplied alpha-beta T cells about two months after transplant.

With regard to this clonotype: Antigen specificity is unknown.

CDR3 length equals 18 residues. Trimming took 1 base from V and 3 from J, leaving 19 bases between them. Germline CDR1 SGHNT, CDR2 YYREEE (reference sequence). The TCRbeta library was prepared with unique molecular identifiers. MiXCR was run by TCRdb on the PCR reads, yielding one entry per CDR3 protein. Found here are around 600,000 distinct CDR3 sequences, 23% of them singletons; the top ten hold roughly 14%. The input for sequencing was PBMCs, mostly from graft donor cells, taken 360 days after TCRalphabeta/CD19-depleted stem cell transplant. The chain has TRBV5-4 and TRBJ2-2; TRBD2 is a possible D gene (5 bases). This TCR was recovered from a boy under two years old who had a stem cell transplant for acute myeloid leukemia, so the T cells may come from the graft donor. The CDR3 reads CASSLTWETAVDTGELFF. The CDR3 coding sequence is TGTGCCAGCAGCTTGACTTGGGAGACCGCAGTCGACACCGGGGAGCTGTTTTTT. The full variable domain, rest sourced from reference TRBV5-4 and TRBJ2-2, is ETGVTQSPTHLIKTRGQQVTLRCSSQSGHNTVSWYQQALGQGPQFIFQYYREEENGRGNFPPRFSGLQFPNYSSELNVNALELDDSALYLCASSLTWETAVDTGELFFGEGSRLTVL.